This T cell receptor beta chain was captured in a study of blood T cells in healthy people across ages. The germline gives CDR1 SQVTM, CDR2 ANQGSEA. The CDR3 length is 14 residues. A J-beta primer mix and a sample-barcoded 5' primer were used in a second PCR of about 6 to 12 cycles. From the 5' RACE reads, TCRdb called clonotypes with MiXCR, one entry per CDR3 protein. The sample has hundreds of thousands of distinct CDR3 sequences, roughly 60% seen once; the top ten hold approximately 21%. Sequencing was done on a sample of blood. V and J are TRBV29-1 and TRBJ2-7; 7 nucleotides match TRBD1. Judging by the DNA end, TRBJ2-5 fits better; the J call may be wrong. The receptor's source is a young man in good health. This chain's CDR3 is CSGNGQANSETQYF. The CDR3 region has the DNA TGCAGCGGTAACGGACAGGCGAACTCAGAGACCCAGTACTTC.